These T cell receptor beta chains were read from a single sample in a study of blood T cell repertoires in COVID-19. TCRdb keeps only in-frame clones here, not all; method: immunoSEQ multiplex PCR. The table has 250,000 to 350,000 clones, approximately 92% seen once. Material: peripheral blood. The receptors derive from a woman in her twenties or thirties with COVID-19, enrolled during active disease. Both conserved end residues are part of each CDR3. A D gene is named only where the DNA matches it firmly. Rows may omit the clone size; those that give it use once, few, many or a size class.

d_call	v_call	j_call	clone_size	cdr3_aa	cdr3_nt
-	TRBV7-9	TRBJ1-6	-	CASSLYGGQNSALHF	TGTGCCAGCAGCTTATATGGGGGCCAGAATTCGGCCCTCCACTTT
-	TRBV5-4	TRBJ1-3	-	CASHDRQGTGNTIYF	TGTGCCAGCCACGACCGGCAGGGGACTGGAAACACCATATATTTT
-	TRBV7-9	TRBJ2-6	-	CASSLGVGSFGANVLTF	TGTGCCAGCAGCTTAGGGGTGGGCTCATTCGGGGCCAACGTCCTGACTTTC
TRBD1	TRBV28	TRBJ2-5	-	CASSHRDREYQETQYF	TGTGCCAGCAGCCACCGGGACAGAGAGTACCAAGAGACCCAGTACTTC
TRBD2	TRBV7-6	TRBJ2-2	-	CASSLNPGLADTGELFF	TGTGCCAGCAGCCTTAACCCTGGACTAGCGGACACCGGGGAGCTGTTTTTT
-	TRBV7-9	TRBJ2-7	-	CASSLAGLFYEQYF	TGTGCCAGCAGCTTAGCGGGACTCTTTTACGAGCAGTACTTC
TRBD2	TRBV29-1	TRBJ2-3	-	CSVRAGEDTQYF	TGCAGCGTCCGCGCGGGAGAAGATACGCAGTATTTT
TRBD1	TRBV7-2	TRBJ1-2	-	CASSPRQGVGYGYTF	TGTGCCAGCAGCCCGCGACAGGGGGTAGGCTATGGCTACACCTTC
TRBD1	TRBV7-9	TRBJ1-3	once	CASLQGFGNTIYF	TGTGCCAGCCTACAGGGGTTCGGAAACACCATATATTTT
TRBD1	TRBV19	TRBJ2-6	-	CASTPGTATRTGANVLTF	TGTGCCAGTACTCCCGGGACAGCGACACGTACTGGGGCCAACGTCCTGACTTTC
-	TRBV7-9	TRBJ2-3	-	CASRPDLWDTQYF	TGTGCCAGCAGACCTGACTTGTGGGATACGCAGTATTTT
-	TRBV28	TRBJ1-1	-	CASSPGQNTEAFF	TGTGCCAGCAGTCCCGGACAGAACACTGAAGCTTTCTTT
-	TRBV28	TRBJ1-5	-	CAINRVNQPQHF	TGTGCCATCAACAGGGTGAATCAGCCCCAGCATTTT